The clone carrying this T cell receptor (beta chain) was detected a few times. What it binds is not known. Template switching supplied a universal primer site; unique molecular identifiers were carried on the cDNA. A single record per CDR3 protein comes from TCRdb applying MiXCR to the 5' RACE reads. The data hold a few hundred thousand distinct CDR3 sequences, with around 9% observed a single time. This entry belongs to a study of identical twins. This CDR3 comprises 16 residues. Germline assignment: CDR1 SNHLY and CDR2 FYNNEI. V shed 7 bases, J shed 3 bases, and the junction held 9 bases outside the gene matches. Findings and limits, study-wide: Models came in too low on out-of-frame TCR alpha sharing in monozygotic twins.

This clonotype originated in a woman between 45 and 65 years old in good health. The V and J genes are TRBV2 and TRBJ2-3; 11 positions agree with TRBD2. The sequenced sample was naive T cells sorted from blood. The CDR3 nucleotides read TGTGCCAGCATACCTGGTAGCGGGAGGGCTACAGATACGCAGTATTTT. Its translation is CASIPGSGRATDTQYF. The full variable domain, in which reference TRBV2 and TRBJ2-3 provide the parts outside the CDR3, is EPEVTQTPSHQVTQMGQEVILRCVPISNHLYFYWYRQILGQKVEFLVSFYNNEISEKSEIFDDQFSVERPDGSNFTLKIRSTKLEDSAMYFCASIPGSGRATDTQYFGPGTRLTVL.